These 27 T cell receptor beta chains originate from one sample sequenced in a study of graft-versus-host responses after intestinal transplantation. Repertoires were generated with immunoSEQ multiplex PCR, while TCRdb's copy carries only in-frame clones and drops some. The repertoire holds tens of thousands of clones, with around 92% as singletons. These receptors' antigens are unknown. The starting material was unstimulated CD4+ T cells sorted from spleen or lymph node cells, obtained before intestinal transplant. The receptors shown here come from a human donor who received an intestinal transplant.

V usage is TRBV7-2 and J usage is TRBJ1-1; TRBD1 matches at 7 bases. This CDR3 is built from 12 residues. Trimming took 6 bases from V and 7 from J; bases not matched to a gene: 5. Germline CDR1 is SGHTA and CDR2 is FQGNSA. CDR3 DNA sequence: TGTGCCAGCAGTATAGGGGGCGGTGAAGCTTTCTTT. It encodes CASSIGGGEAFF. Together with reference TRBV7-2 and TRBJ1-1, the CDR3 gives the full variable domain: GAGVSQSPSNKVTEKGKDVELRCDPISGHTALYWYRQSLGQGLEFLIYFQGNSAPDKSGLPSDRFSAERTGGSVSTLTIQRTQQEDSAVYLCASSIGGGEAFFGQGTRLTVV.

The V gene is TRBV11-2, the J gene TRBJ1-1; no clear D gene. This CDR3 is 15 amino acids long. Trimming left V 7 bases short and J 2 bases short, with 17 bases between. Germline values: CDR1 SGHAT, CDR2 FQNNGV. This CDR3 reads CASTREGRRNTEAFF. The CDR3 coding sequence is TGTGCCAGCACAAGAGAGGGCAGGAGAAACACTGAAGCTTTCTTT.

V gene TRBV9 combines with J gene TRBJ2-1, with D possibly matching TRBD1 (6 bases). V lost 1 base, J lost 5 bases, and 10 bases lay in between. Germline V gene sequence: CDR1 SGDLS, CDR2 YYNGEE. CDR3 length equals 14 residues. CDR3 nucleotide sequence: TGTGCCAGCAGCGTATCAGGGGATCACAATGAGCAGTTCTTC. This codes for CASSVSGDHNEQFF.

This chain's CDR3 is CASSLSGGNYEQYF. The DNA for the CDR3 is TGTGCCAGCAGCTTAAGCGGGGGAAACTACGAGCAGTACTTC. This chain links TRBV9 with TRBJ2-7; 8 bases are a match to TRBD2. Germline V gene sequence: CDR1 SGDLS, CDR2 YYNGEE. The V segment lost 4 bases and the J segment 3 bases; nucleotides outside the gene matches: 6. This CDR3 has 14 residues.

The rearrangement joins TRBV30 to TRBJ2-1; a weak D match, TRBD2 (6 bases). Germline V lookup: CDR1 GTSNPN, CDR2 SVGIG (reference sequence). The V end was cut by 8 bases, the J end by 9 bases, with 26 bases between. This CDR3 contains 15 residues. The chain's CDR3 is CASESTRGSGLEQFF. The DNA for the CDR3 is TGTGCCAGCGAAAGTACTAGAGGCTCGGGACTTGAGCAGTTCTTC.

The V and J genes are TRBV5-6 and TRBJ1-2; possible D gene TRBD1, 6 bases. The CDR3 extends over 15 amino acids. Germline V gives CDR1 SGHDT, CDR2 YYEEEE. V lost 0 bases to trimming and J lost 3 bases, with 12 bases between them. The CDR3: CASSLVDRRDYGYTF. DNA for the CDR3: TGTGCCAGCAGCTTGGTAGACAGGAGAGACTATGGCTACACCTTC.

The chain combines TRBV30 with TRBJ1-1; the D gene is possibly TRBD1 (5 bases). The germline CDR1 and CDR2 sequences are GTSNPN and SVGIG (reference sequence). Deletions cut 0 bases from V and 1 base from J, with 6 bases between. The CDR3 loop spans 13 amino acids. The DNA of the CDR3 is TGTGCCTGGAGTGTACAGGCGAACACTGAAGCTTTCTTT. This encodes CAWSVQANTEAFF.

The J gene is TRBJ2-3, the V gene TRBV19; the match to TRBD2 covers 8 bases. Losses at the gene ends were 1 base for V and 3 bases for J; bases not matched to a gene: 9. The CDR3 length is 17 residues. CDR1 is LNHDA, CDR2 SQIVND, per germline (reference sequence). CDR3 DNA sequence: TGTGCCAGTAGTATAGCCACCGGGACTAGTCATACAGATACGCAGTATTTT. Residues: CASSIATGTSHTDTQYF. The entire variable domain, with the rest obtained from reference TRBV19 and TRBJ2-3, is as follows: DGGITQSPKYLFRKEGQNVTLSCEQNLNHDAMYWYRQDPGQGLRLIYYSQIVNDFQKGDIAEGYSVSREKKESFPLTVTSAQKNPTAFYLCASSIATGTSHTDTQYFGPGTRLTVL.

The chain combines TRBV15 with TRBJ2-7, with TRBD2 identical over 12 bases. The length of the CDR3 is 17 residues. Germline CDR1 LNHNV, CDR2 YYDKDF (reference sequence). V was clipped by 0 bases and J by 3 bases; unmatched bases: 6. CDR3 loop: CATSRENPSGGVYEQYF. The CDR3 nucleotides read TGTGCCACCAGCAGAGAGAATCCTAGCGGGGGGGTCTACGAGCAGTACTTC. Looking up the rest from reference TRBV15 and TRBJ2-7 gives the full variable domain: DAMVIQNPRYQVTQFGKPVTLSCSQTLNHNVMYWYQQKSSQAPKLLFHYYDKDFNNEADTPDNFQSRRPNTSFCFLDIRSPGLGDTAMYLCATSRENPSGGVYEQYFGPGTRLTVT.

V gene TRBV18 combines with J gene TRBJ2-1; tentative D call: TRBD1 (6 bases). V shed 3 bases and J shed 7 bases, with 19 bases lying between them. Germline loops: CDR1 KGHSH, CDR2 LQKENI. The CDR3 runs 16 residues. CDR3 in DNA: TGTGCCAGCTCACCGACTAACTTGGCAGGGGCGAATGAGCAGTTCTTC. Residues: CASSPTNLAGANEQFF.

CDR3 sequence reads: CASSETDRGLWGYTF. Written as DNA, the CDR3 is TGTGCCAGCAGTGAAACTGACAGGGGGCTCTGGGGCTACACCTTC. The J gene is TRBJ1-2, the V gene TRBV2; 10 bases are shared with TRBD1. The CDR3 contains 15 residues. The V segment lost 2 bases and the J segment 8 bases; nucleotides outside the gene matches: 8. CDR1 is SNHLY and CDR2 is FYNNEI in the germline V gene.

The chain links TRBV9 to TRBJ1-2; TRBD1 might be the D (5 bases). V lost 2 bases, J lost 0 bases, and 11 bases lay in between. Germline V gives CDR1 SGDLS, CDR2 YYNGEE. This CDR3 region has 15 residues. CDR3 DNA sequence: TGTGCCAGCAGCGTGGGGGGATACACTAACTATGGCTACACCTTC. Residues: CASSVGGYTNYGYTF.

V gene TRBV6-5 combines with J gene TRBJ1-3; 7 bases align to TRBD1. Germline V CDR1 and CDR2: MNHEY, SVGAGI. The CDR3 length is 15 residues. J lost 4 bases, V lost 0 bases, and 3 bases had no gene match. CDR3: CASSYSTGLGNTIYF. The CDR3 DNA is TGTGCCAGCAGTTACTCGACAGGGTTAGGAAACACCATATATTTT.

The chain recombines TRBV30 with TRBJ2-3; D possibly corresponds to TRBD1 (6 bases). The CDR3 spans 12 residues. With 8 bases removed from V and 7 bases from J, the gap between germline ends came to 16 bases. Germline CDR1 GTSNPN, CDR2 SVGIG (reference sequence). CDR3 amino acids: CAGGQATNTQYF. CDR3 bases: TGTGCCGGGGGACAAGCTACGAATACGCAGTATTTT. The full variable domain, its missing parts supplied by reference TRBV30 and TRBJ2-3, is SQTIHQWPATLVQPVGSPLSLECTVEGTSNPNLYWYRQAAGRGLQLLFYSVGIGQISSEVPQNLSASRPQDRQFILSSKKLLLSDSGFYLCAGGQATNTQYFGPGTRLTVL.

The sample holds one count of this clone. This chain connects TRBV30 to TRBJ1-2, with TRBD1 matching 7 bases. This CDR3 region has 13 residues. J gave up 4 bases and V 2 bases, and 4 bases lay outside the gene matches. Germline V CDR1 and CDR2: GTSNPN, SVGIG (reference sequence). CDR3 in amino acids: CAWSLGQIYGYTF. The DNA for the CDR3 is TGTGCCTGGAGTCTGGGACAGATCTATGGCTACACCTTC.

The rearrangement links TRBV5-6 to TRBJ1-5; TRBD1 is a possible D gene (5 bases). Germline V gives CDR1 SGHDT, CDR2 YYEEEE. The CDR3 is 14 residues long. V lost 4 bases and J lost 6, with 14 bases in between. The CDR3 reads CASSRRGPAQPQHF. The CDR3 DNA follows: TGTGCCAGCAGCCGAAGGGGCCCGGCTCAGCCCCAGCATTTT.

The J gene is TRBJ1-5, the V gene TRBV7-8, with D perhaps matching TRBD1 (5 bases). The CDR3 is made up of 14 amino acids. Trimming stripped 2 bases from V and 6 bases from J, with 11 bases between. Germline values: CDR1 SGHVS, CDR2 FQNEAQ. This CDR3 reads CASSLRIGVQPQHF. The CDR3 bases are TGTGCCAGCAGCTTAAGGATAGGGGTTCAGCCCCAGCATTTT.

DNA of the CDR3: TGTGCCTGGAGTGCCGGGACAGGGTGGGATCGGCAGCCCCAGCATTTT. Translated: CAWSAGTGWDRQPQHF. The chain joins TRBV30 to TRBJ1-5; 9 nucleotides match TRBD1. The CDR3 runs to 16 residues. After removal of 1 base from V and 7 bases from J, the junction contained 11 bases not matched to a gene. Germline loops: CDR1 GTSNPN, CDR2 SVGIG (reference sequence).

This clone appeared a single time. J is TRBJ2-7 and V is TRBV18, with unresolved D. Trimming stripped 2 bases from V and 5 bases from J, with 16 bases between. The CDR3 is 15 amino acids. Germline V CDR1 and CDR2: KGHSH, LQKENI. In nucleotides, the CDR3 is TGTGCCAGCTCACCAGCAGGCCCGCCCCTGAACGAGCAGTACTTC. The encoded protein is CASSPAGPPLNEQYF.

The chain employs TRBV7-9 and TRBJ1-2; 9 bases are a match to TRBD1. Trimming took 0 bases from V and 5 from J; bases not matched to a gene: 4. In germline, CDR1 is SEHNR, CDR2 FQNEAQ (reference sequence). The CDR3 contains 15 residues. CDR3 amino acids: CASSLAGTGTYGYTF. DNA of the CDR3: TGTGCCAGCAGCTTAGCCGGGACAGGGACGTATGGCTACACCTTC.

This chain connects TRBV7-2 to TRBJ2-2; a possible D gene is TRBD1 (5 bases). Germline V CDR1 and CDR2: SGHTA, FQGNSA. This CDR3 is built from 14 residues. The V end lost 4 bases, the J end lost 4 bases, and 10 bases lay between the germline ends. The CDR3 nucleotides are TGTGCCAGCAGCTCAGGGTCTGGCACCGGGGAGCTGTTTTTT. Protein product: CASSSGSGTGELFF.

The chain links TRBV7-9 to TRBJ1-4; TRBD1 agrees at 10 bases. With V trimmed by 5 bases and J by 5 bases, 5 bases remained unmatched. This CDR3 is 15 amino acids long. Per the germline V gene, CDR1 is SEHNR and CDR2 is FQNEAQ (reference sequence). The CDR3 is CASSPRTGGNEKLFF. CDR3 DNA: TGTGCCAGCAGCCCCCGGACAGGGGGGAATGAAAAACTGTTTTTT.

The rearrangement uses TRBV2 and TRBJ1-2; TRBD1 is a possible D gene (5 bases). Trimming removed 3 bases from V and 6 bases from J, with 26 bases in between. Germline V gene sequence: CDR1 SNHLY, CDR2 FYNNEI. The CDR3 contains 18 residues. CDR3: CASSDMPATGRVKDGYTF. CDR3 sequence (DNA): TGTGCCAGCAGTGATATGCCTGCAACGGGCAGGGTGAAAGATGGCTACACCTTC.

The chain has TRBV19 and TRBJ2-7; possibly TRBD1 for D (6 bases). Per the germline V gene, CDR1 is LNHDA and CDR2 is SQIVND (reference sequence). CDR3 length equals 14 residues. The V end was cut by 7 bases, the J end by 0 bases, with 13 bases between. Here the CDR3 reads CASNRDKSSYEQYF. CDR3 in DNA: TGTGCCAGTAACCGGGACAAAAGCTCCTACGAGCAGTACTTC.

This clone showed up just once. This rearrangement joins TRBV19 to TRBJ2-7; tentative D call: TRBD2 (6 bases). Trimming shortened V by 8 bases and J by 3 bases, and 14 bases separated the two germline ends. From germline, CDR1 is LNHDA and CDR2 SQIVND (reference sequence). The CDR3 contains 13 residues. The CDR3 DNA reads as TGTGCCAGTCGGAGCGGGTTCGGCTACGAGCAGTACTTC. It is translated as CASRSGFGYEQYF.

CDR3 loop: CASSWPTRTGNQPQHF. DNA of the CDR3: TGTGCCAGCAGCTGGCCAACCCGGACAGGCAATCAGCCCCAGCATTTT. This chain connects TRBV5-8 to TRBJ1-5; tentative D call: TRBD1 (6 bases). The V and J ends lost 3 bases and 2 bases respectively, with 15 bases between them. The CDR3 runs 16 residues. Germline V gene lookup returns CDR1 SGHTS and CDR2 YDEGEE. Based on the CDR3 plus reference TRBV5-8 and TRBJ1-5, the full variable domain is EAGVTQSPTHLIKTRGQQATLRCSPISGHTSVYWYQQALGLGLQFLLWYDEGEERNRGNFPPRFSGRQFPNYSSELNVNALELEDSALYLCASSWPTRTGNQPQHFGDGTRLSIL.

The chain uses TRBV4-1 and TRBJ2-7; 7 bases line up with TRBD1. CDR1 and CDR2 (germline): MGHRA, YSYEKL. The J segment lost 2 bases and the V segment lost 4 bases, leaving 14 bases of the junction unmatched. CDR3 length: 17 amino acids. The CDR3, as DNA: TGCGCCAGCAGCCCACAAATGGAGGACAGGCCCCCCTACGAGCAGTACTTC. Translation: CASSPQMEDRPPYEQYF.